Listed below are T cell receptor beta chains from one sample, sequenced in a study of molecular identifiers for immune sequencing clone quantification. TCRdb re-called the PCR reads through MiXCR, storing one row per CDR3 protein. The sample yields about 36,000 distinct CDR3 sequences, roughly 18% seen once. The sequencing input was naive CD8+ T cells from blood, with Jurkat cell RNA spiked in. The source of these receptors is a human donor in good health. Some libraries in this study had Jurkat cell RNA spiked in. Both conserved end residues are part of each CDR3. Each record gives: CDR3 DNA, CDR3 protein, D gene, CDR3 length, V gene, J gene, clone size. D genes are given only for firm matches. Expanded clones get a size class; other rows say once, few or many, or leave the size out.

DNA: TGTGCCAGCAGCTTAGGTCCCTCAGGGCACGAGCAGTACTTC; CDR3: CASSLGPSGHEQYF; D: .; length: 14; V: TRBV7-9; J: TRBJ2-7; size: many
DNA: TGTGCCAGCAGTTTACCACCTCGCTTAGGTAGCGGGAGTCGTAATACGCAGTATTTT; CDR3: CASSLPPRLGSGSRNTQYF; D: TRBD2; length: 19; V: TRBV27; J: TRBJ2-3; size: many
DNA: TGTGCCAGCAGCTCTTCTCCGGGAGAGCTCACAGATACGCAGTATTTT; CDR3: CASSSSPGELTDTQYF; D: .; length: 16; V: TRBV7-7; J: TRBJ2-3; size: .
DNA: TGTGCCAGTGGGGGAGGGCTAGACACTGAAGCTTTCTTT; CDR3: CASGGGLDTEAFF; D: .; length: 13; V: TRBV6-1; J: TRBJ1-1; size: many
DNA: TGCGCCAGCAGCTTGGAAACTTCCGGGACCTACTATGGCTACACCTTC; CDR3: CASSLETSGTYYGYTF; D: .; length: 16; V: TRBV5-1; J: TRBJ1-2; size: many
DNA: TGTGCCAGCAGCCAAGATCCGTTGCGCGAGCAGTACTTC; CDR3: CASSQDPLREQYF; D: .; length: 13; V: TRBV4-2; J: TRBJ2-7; size: many
DNA: TGTGCCAGCAGCTCACCCACAGGGGGGTTCAGTCAGGAGACCCAGTACTTC; CDR3: CASSSPTGGFSQETQYF; D: TRBD1; length: 17; V: TRBV7-9; J: TRBJ2-5; size: many
DNA: TGTGCCAGCAACGGACCGCTAAACACTGAAGCTTTCTTT; CDR3: CASNGPLNTEAFF; D: .; length: 13; V: TRBV6-2/TRBV6-3; J: TRBJ1-1; size: many
DNA: TGCGCCAGCAGCCAGGGCCGGCGACAGGGCCAAGAGACCCAGTACTTC; CDR3: CASSQGRRQGQETQYF; D: TRBD1; length: 16; V: TRBV4-3; J: TRBJ2-5; size: many
DNA: TGTGCCAGCAGCCCCACCTGGACTTTAAAAAGAGACTACACCTTC; CDR3: CASSPTWTLKRDYTF; D: .; length: 15; V: TRBV9; J: TRBJ1-2; size: few
DNA: TGTGCCAGCAGCTTATTTGTGGGACCCATCTACAATGAGCAGTTCTTC; CDR3: CASSLFVGPIYNEQFF; D: .; length: 16; V: TRBV7-8; J: TRBJ2-1; size: few
DNA: TGTGCCAGCAGTTTTTCCTACAATGAGCAGTTCTTC; CDR3: CASSFSYNEQFF; D: .; length: 12; V: TRBV12-3/TRBV12-4; J: TRBJ2-1; size: many
DNA: TGTGCCAGCAGCCTATTAGCGGGAGGATTGCCCCACAATGAGCAGTTCTTC; CDR3: CASSLLAGGLPHNEQFF; D: TRBD2; length: 17; V: TRBV3-1; J: TRBJ2-1; size: few
DNA: TGTGCCAGCAGCTTGCCCGGGACAATGGAAAGCACAGATACGCAGTATTTT; CDR3: CASSLPGTMESTDTQYF; D: .; length: 17; V: TRBV7-3; J: TRBJ2-3; size: many
DNA: TGTGCCAGCAGGAGGGAGGAGAGCGAGCAGTACTTC; CDR3: CASRREESEQYF; D: .; length: 12; V: TRBV7-9; J: TRBJ2-7; size: many
DNA: TGTGCCAGCAGCTTAGGGTCGTCAGTGCCCGCCTACGTGCAGTACTTC; CDR3: CASSLGSSVPAYVQYF; D: .; length: 16; V: TRBV11-2; J: TRBJ2-7; size: .
DNA: TGTGCCAGCAGTTCAGGGACTCCCTACGAGCAGTACTTC; CDR3: CASSSGTPYEQYF; D: .; length: 13; V: TRBV7-8; J: TRBJ2-7; size: many
DNA: TGTGCCAGCAGCTTCGGACAGGGGGCTGGGAACGAGCAGTACTTC; CDR3: CASSFGQGAGNEQYF; D: TRBD1; length: 15; V: TRBV13; J: TRBJ2-7; size: many
DNA: TGTGCCAGCAGCTCCCCCGAGGCTGAAGCTTTCTTT; CDR3: CASSSPEAEAFF; D: .; length: 12; V: TRBV7-2; J: TRBJ1-1; size: many
DNA: TGTGCCAGCAGTTTCTCGACAGGGTCCGAGGAGCTGTTTTTT; CDR3: CASSFSTGSEELFF; D: TRBD1; length: 14; V: TRBV28; J: TRBJ2-2; size: .
DNA: TGTGCCAGCAGCCAAGCGGGACTCCTCTCTGGAAACACCATATATTTT; CDR3: CASSQAGLLSGNTIYF; D: .; length: 16; V: TRBV14; J: TRBJ1-3; size: .
DNA: TGTGCCAGCAGTTTTGGCCCTGCATCTGGCTACACCTTC; CDR3: CASSFGPASGYTF; D: .; length: 13; V: TRBV27; J: TRBJ1-2; size: .
DNA: TGTGCCAGCAGTTGGGGAAACACTGAAGCTTTCTTT; CDR3: CASSWGNTEAFF; D: .; length: 12; V: TRBV6-2/TRBV6-3; J: TRBJ1-1; size: few
DNA: TGTGCCAGCACCGACAGCGGGAGAACCGGGGAGCTGTTTTTT; CDR3: CASTDSGRTGELFF; D: TRBD2; length: 14; V: TRBV7-9; J: TRBJ2-2; size: many
DNA: TGTGCCAGCAGCTTGGACAGGACCTCGGCCCAGTACTTC; CDR3: CASSLDRTSAQYF; D: TRBD1; length: 13; V: TRBV7-3; J: TRBJ2-5; size: many
DNA: TGTGCCAGCAGTTACCTCGACGGTCGCTACGAGCAGTACTTC; CDR3: CASSYLDGRYEQYF; D: .; length: 14; V: TRBV6-2/TRBV6-3; J: TRBJ2-7; size: medium-sized
DNA: TGTGCCAGCAGCTTAGGCCCGGGGACTGGGGCCAACGTCCTGACTTTC; CDR3: CASSLGPGTGANVLTF; D: .; length: 16; V: TRBV7-9; J: TRBJ2-6; size: many
DNA: TGTGCCAGCAGCCCCCCGCTTAATGAGCAGTTCTTC; CDR3: CASSPPLNEQFF; D: .; length: 12; V: TRBV7-9; J: TRBJ2-1; size: .
DNA: TGTGCCAGCAGCCCCCAGAATGAGCAGTTCTTC; CDR3: CASSPQNEQFF; D: .; length: 11; V: TRBV7-9; J: TRBJ2-1; size: many
DNA: TGTGCCATCAGTGAGTCCGAATTTAAGGGGACTGAAGCTTTCTTT; CDR3: CAISESEFKGTEAFF; D: .; length: 15; V: TRBV10-3; J: TRBJ1-1; size: many
DNA: TGTGCCAGCAGCGTAGTAGGGGGCGAGGATGAGCAGTTCTTC; CDR3: CASSVVGGEDEQFF; D: TRBD1; length: 14; V: TRBV9; J: TRBJ2-1; size: many
DNA: TGTGCTAGCAGCTTATACCCCTACCACCGGGACACTGAAGCTTTCTTT; CDR3: CASSLYPYHRDTEAFF; D: .; length: 16; V: TRBV7-7; J: TRBJ1-1; size: .
DNA: TGTGCCACCAACCGGGAGTACAATCAGCCCCAGCATTTT; CDR3: CATNREYNQPQHF; D: .; length: 13; V: TRBV6-2/TRBV6-3; J: TRBJ1-5; size: many
DNA: TGTGCCAGCAGCCAAGAAGGGGGTGCAGAGACCCAGTACTTC; CDR3: CASSQEGGAETQYF; D: .; length: 14; V: TRBV14; J: TRBJ2-5; size: many
DNA: TGCAGCGTTGAGACCGGGGGAGCCTACGAGCAGTACTTC; CDR3: CSVETGGAYEQYF; D: .; length: 13; V: TRBV29-1; J: TRBJ2-7; size: many
DNA: TGTGCCACTAACCCCGGGAGGAAGCTGTTTTTT; CDR3: CATNPGRKLFF; D: TRBD2; length: 11; V: TRBV19; J: TRBJ2-2; size: .
DNA: TGTGCCAGCATCCCAGCCCCGGGACTAGCGGGAGGGAGATACAATGAGCAGTTCTTC; CDR3: CASIPAPGLAGGRYNEQFF; D: TRBD2; length: 19; V: TRBV12-3/TRBV12-4; J: TRBJ2-1; size: .
DNA: TGCAGCGTTACAGGGACTAGCGGGCGCGCCTACGAGCAGTACTTC; CDR3: CSVTGTSGRAYEQYF; D: TRBD2; length: 15; V: TRBV29-1; J: TRBJ2-7; size: many
DNA: TGTGCCAGCAGTTTTACAGGCACAGATACGCAGTATTTT; CDR3: CASSFTGTDTQYF; D: .; length: 13; V: TRBV28; J: TRBJ2-3; size: many
DNA: TGTGCTAGTGGTTCCACGGAGACGAACACCGGGGAGCTGTTTTTT; CDR3: CASGSTETNTGELFF; D: .; length: 15; V: TRBV12-5; J: TRBJ2-2; size: .
DNA: TGCGCCAGCAGCCAAGCACAGGAGATTATACTTGGGGACTATGGCTACACCTTC; CDR3: CASSQAQEIILGDYGYTF; D: .; length: 18; V: TRBV4-1; J: TRBJ1-2; size: many
DNA: TGTGCCAGCAGCTTAGGGGGACGGATCAATCAGCCCCAGCATTTT; CDR3: CASSLGGRINQPQHF; D: .; length: 15; V: TRBV7-9; J: TRBJ1-5; size: few
DNA: TGTGCCAGCAGCTTAGACGGTGGAAACACCATATATTTT; CDR3: CASSLDGGNTIYF; D: .; length: 13; V: TRBV7-2; J: TRBJ1-3; size: many
DNA: TGTGCCAGCAGTTTATACCCCGGGGTCGACGAGCAGTACTTC; CDR3: CASSLYPGVDEQYF; D: .; length: 14; V: TRBV27; J: TRBJ2-7; size: few
DNA: TGTACCAGCAGTGATGTGGGGGTGGGGAAGACCCAGTACTTC; CDR3: CTSSDVGVGKTQYF; D: .; length: 14; V: TRBV2; J: TRBJ2-5; size: .
DNA: TGTGCCAGCAGCGTAGAGGGCTACCAATGGTACGAGACCCAGTACTTC; CDR3: CASSVEGYQWYETQYF; D: .; length: 16; V: TRBV9; J: TRBJ2-5; size: many
DNA: TGTGCCAGCAGCACCGCCCTAGACTACGAGCAGTACTTC; CDR3: CASSTALDYEQYF; D: .; length: 13; V: TRBV4-2; J: TRBJ2-7; size: many
DNA: TGTGCCAGCAGTCCACTAGCGCCAAACTACAATGAGCAGTTCTTC; CDR3: CASSPLAPNYNEQFF; D: TRBD2; length: 15; V: TRBV12-3/TRBV12-4; J: TRBJ2-1; size: many